This T cell receptor (beta chain) was sequenced for a study of blood T cell repertoires in COVID-19. Looking at the study overall: Acute-phase and convalescent COVID-19 samples originated in the United States, Italy and Spain.

Sequencing was performed with immunoSEQ multiplex PCR; in TCRdb, only in-frame clones are kept and a portion is missing. The table has fewer than 600,000 clones, 80% to 90% seen once. Trimming stripped 2 bases from V and 7 bases from J, with 12 bases between. Germline loops: CDR1 MNHEY, CDR2 SMNVEV (reference sequence). The CDR3 runs to 14 residues. J is TRBJ1-5 and V is TRBV27; maybe TRBD1 (6 bases). Sequenced input: peripheral blood. This clonotype was obtained from a young man with COVID-19, enrolled during active disease. CDR3 sequence reads: CASSLGATGQPQHF. The CDR3 coding sequence is TGTGCCAGCAGTTTAGGGGCCACAGGGCAGCCCCAGCATTTT.